The T cell receptor (beta chain) described here comes from a study of blood T cell repertoires in COVID-19. Study-wide context: T cells, B-cell-depleted T cells, or PBMCs supplied cDNA or gDNA.

In the original analysis: How many nucleated cells were present was estimated from reference gene primer amplification. This table comes from immunoSEQ multiplex PCR, and its TCRdb copy is limited to in-frame clones, with some not included. V, J and clone size derive from that table, while D and trimming were established from the DNA sequence. The sample yields about 120,000 clones, approximately 86% seen once. The sequence was collected from a human donor in a cohort sampled during active COVID-19. The specimen was peripheral blood.

CDR3 loop: CASSPPSRENSPLHF. The CDR3 nucleotides read TGTGCCAGCTCACCACCCAGCAGGGAAAATTCACCCCTCCACTTT. The chain links TRBV18 to TRBJ1-6, with a weak D call TRBD1 (5 bases). This CDR3 is built from 15 residues. Germline-derived CDR1 and CDR2 are KGHSH and LQKENI. V was clipped by 0 bases and J by 7 bases, with 10 bases between them.